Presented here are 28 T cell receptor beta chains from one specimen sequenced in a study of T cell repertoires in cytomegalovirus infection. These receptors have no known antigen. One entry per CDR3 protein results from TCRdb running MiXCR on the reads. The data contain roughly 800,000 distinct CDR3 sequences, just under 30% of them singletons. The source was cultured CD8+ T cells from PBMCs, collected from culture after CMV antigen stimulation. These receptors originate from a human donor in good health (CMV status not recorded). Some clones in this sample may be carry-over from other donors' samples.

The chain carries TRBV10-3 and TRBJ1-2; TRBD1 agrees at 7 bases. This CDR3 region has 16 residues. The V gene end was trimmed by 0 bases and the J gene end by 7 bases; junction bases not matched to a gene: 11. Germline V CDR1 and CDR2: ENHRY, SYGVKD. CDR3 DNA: TGTGCCATCAGTGAGTCGGAGACAGGGTACGGGGGTGGCTACACCTTC. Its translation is CAISESETGYGGGYTF.

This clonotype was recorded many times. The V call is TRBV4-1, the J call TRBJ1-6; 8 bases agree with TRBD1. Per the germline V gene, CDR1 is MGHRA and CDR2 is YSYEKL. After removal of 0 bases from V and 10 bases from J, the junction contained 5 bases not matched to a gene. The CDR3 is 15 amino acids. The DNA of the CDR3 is TGCGCCAGCAGCCAAGAGGACAGGGTTGGGTCACCCCTCCACTTT. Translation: CASSQEDRVGSPLHF.

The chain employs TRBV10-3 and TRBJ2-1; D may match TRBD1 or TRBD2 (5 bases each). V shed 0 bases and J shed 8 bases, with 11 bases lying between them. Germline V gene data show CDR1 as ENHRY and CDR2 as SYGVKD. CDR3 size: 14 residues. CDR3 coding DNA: TGTGCCATCAGTGAGTCAAAGGGGAGCGATGAGCAGTTCTTC. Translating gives CAISESKGSDEQFF.

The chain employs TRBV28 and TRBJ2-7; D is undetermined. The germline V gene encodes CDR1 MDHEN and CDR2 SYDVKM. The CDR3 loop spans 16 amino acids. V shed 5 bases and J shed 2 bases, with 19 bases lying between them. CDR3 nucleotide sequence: TGTGCCAGCAGTATCTCTCTCAAGGGTGGGACCTACGAGCAGTACGTC. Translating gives CASSISLKGGTYEQYV.

In DNA, the CDR3 is TGTGCCAGCAGCGAGGTCCCGGGGGGCACAGATACGCAGTATTTT. It is translated as CASSEVPGGTDTQYF. This chain links TRBV9 with TRBJ2-3, with TRBD2 as a possible D gene (6 bases). The ends were cut back, 3 bases at V and 1 base at J, with 12 bases in the middle. Germline CDR1 and CDR2: SGDLS and YYNGEE. The CDR3 length is 15 residues.

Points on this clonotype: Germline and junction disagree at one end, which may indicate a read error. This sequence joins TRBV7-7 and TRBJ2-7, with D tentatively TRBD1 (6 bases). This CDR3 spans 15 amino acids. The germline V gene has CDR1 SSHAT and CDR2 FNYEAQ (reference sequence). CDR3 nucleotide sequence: TGTGCTAGCAGCTTGGGAAGGGACACCTCCTACGAGCAGTACTTC. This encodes CASSLGRDTSYEQYF.

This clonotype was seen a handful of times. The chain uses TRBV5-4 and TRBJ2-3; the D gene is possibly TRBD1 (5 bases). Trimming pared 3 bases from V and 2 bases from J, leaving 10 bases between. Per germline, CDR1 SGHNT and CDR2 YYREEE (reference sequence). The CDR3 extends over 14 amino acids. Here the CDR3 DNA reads TGTGCCAGCAGCTCCATACAGGTCACAGATACGCAGTATTTT. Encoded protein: CASSSIQVTDTQYF.

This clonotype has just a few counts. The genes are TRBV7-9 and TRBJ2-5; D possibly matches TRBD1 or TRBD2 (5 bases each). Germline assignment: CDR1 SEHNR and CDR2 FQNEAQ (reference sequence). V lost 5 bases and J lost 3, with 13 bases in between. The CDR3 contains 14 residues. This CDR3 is CASSHRDDKETQYF. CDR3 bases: TGTGCCAGCAGCCACCGGGACGACAAAGAGACCCAGTACTTC.

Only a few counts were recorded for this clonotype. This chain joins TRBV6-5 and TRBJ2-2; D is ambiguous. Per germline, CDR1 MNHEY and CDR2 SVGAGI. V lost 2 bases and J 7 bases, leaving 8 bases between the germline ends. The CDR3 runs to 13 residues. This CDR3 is CASSYLEGGELFF. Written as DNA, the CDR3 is TGTGCCAGCAGTTACCTGGAAGGCGGGGAGCTGTTTTTT.

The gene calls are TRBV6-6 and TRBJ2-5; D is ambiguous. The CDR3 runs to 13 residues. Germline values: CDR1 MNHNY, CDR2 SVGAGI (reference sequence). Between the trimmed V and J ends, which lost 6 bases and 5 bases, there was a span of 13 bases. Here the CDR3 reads CASRFDLEETQYF. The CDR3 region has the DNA TGTGCCAGCAGATTCGACTTGGAGGAGACCCAGTACTTC.

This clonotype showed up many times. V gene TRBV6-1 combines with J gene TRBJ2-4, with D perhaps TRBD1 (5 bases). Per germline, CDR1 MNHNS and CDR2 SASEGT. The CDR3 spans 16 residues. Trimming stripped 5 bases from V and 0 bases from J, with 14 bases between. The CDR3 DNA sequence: TGTGCCAGCAGTAAAGACAGTTGGGGAGCCAAAAACATTCAGTACTTC. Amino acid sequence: CASSKDSWGAKNIQYF.

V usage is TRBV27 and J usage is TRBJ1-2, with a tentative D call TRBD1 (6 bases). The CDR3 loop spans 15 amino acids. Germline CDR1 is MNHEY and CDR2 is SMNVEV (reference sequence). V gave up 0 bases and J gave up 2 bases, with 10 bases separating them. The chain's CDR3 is CASSLSPDRNYGYTF. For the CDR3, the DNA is TGTGCCAGCAGTTTATCCCCGGACAGAAACTATGGCTACACCTTC.

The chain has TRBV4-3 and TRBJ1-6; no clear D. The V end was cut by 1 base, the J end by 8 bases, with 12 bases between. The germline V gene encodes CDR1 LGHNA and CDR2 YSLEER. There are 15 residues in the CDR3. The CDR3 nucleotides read TGCGCCAGCAGCCAAGCGGATCGGGAATATTCACCCCTCCACTTT. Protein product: CASSQADREYSPLHF.

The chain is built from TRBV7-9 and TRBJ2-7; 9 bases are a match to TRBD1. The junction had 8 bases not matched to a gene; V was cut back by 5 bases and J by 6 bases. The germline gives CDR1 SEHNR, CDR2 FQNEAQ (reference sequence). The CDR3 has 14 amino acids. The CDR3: CASSPVGTGTEQYF. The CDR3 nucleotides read TGTGCCAGCAGCCCAGTCGGGACAGGGACCGAGCAGTACTTC.

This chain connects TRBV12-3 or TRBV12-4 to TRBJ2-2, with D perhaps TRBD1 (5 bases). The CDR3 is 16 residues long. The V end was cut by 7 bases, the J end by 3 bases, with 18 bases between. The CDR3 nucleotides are TGTGCCAGCACCCACTACAGGCGGTACGACACCGGGGAGCTGTTTTTT. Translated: CASTHYRRYDTGELFF.

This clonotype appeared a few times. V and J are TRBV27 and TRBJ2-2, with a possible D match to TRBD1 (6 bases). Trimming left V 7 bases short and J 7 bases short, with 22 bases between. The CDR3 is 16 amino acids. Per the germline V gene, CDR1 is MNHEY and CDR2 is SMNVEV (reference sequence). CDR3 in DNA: TGTGCCAGCACCAAAGCCTCATGGGACATAAGCGGGGAGCTGTTTTTT. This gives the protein CASTKASWDISGELFF.

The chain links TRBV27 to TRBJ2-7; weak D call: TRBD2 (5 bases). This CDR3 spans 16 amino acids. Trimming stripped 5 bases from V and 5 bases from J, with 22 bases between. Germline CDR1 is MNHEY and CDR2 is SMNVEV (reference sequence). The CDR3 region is CASSPNSLLVFNEQYF. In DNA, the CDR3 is TGTGCCAGCAGTCCTAACTCCCTACTAGTTTTCAACGAGCAGTACTTC.

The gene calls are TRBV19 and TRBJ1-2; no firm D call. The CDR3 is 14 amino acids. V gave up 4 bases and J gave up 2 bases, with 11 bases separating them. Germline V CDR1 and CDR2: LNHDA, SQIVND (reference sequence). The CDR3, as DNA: TGTGCCAGTAGTACCCCCCGCGACAACTATGGCTACACCTTC. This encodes CASSTPRDNYGYTF.

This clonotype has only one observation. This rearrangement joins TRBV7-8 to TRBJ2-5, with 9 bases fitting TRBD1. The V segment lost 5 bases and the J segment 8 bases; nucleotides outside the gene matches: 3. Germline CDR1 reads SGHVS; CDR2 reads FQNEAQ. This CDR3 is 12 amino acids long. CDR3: CASSDRGVTQYF. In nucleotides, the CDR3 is TGTGCCAGCAGCGACAGGGGGGTAACCCAGTACTTC.

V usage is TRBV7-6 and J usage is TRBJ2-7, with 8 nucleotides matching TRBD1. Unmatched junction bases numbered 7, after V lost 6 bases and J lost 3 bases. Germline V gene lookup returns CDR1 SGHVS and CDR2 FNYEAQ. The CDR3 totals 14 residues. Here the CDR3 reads CASSSQDRVYEQYF. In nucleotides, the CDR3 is TGTGCCAGCAGTTCCCAGGACAGGGTCTACGAGCAGTACTTC.

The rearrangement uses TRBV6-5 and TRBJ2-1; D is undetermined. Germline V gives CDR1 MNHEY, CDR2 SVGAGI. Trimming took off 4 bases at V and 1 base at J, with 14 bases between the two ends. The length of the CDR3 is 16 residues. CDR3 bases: TGTGCCAGCAGTTCGTTGGGATTCTTTTCCTACAATGAGCAGTTCTTC. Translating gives CASSSLGFFSYNEQFF.

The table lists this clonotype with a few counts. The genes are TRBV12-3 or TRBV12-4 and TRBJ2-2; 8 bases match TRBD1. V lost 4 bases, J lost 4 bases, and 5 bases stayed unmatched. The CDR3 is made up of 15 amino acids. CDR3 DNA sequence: TGTGCCAGCAGTTCTGACAGGGGTGTCACCGGGGAGCTGTTTTTT. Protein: CASSSDRGVTGELFF.

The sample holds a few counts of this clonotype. CDR3 sequence: CASNNSGGRQETQYF. As DNA, the CDR3 is TGTGCCAGCAACAATAGCGGGGGGCGTCAAGAGACCCAGTACTTC. V usage is TRBV27 and J usage is TRBJ2-5; 10 bases are a match to TRBD2. The CDR3 spans 15 residues. The trim removed 7 bases at V and 2 bases at J, leaving 7 bases unmatched. Germline lookup yields CDR1 MNHEY and CDR2 SMNVEV (reference sequence).

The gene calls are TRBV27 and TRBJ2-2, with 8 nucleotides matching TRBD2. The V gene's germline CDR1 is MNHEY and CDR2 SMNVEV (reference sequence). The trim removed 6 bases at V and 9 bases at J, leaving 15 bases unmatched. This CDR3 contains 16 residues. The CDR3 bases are TGTGCCAGCAGGGGAAAGGAGCGGGGGCGGAGTAGGGAGCTGTTTTTT. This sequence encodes CASRGKERGRSRELFF.

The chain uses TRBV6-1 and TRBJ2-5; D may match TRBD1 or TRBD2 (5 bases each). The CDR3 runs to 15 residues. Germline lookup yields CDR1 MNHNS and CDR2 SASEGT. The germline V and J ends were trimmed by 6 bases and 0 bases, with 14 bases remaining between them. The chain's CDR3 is CASRTGLQYQETQYF. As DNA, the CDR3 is TGTGCCAGCAGAACGGGGCTGCAGTACCAAGAGACCCAGTACTTC.

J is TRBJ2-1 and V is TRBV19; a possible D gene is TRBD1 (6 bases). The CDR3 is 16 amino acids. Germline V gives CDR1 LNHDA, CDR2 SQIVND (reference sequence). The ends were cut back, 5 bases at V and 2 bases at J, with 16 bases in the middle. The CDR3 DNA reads TGTGCCAGTAGTCCAGACCGACAGGTGGCCTACAATGAGCAGTTCTTC. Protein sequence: CASSPDRQVAYNEQFF.

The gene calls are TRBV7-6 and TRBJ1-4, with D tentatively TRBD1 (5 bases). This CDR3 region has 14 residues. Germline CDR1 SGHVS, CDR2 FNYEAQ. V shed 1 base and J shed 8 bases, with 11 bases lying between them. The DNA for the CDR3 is TGTGCCAGCAGCTTAGAGGGGCGAGAAGAAAAACTGTTTTTT. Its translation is CASSLEGREEKLFF. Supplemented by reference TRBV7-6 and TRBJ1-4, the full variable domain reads GAGVSQSPRYKVTKRGQDVALRCDPISGHVSLYWYRQALGQGPEFLTYFNYEAQQDKSGLPNDRFSAERPEGSISTLTIQRTEQRDSAMYRCASSLEGREEKLFFGSGTQLSVL.

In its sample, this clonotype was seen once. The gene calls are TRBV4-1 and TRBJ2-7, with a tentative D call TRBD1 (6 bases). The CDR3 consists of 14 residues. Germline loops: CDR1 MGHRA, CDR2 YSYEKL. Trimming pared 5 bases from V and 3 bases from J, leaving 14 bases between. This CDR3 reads CASSYETGHYEQYF. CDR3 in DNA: TGCGCCAGCAGCTACGAGACAGGCCACTACGAGCAGTACTTC.